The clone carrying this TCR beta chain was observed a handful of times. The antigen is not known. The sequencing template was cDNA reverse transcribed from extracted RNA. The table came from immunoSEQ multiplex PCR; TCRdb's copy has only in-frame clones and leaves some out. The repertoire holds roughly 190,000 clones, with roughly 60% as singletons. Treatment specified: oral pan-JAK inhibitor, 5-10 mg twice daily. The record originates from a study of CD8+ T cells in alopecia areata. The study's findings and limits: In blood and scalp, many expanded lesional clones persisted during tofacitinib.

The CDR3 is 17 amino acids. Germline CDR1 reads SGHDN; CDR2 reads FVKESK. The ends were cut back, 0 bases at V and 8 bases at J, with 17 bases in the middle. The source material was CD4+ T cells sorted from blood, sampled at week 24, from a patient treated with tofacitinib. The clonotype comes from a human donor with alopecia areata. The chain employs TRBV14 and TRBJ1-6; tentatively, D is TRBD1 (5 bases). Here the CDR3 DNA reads TGTGCCAGCAGCCAAGAGTATGGGGGTATGATCCATTCACCCCTCCACTTT. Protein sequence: CASSQEYGGMIHSPLHF.